This is a list of T cell receptor beta chains from one sample in a study of T cells in Graves' hyperthyroidism and ophthalmopathy. TCRdb re-derived calls from the multiplex PCR reads in MiXCR, one entry per CDR3 protein. The sample consists of 400,000 to 500,000 distinct CDR3 sequences, around an eighth of them appearing once. The sequenced sample consisted of blood. These receptors originate from a woman aged 18-29 years with Graves' hyperthyroidism. CDR3s leave out the opening cysteine and the closing phenylalanine or tryptophan. Each record gives: J gene, clone size, D gene, V gene, CDR3 protein. A D gene is named only where the DNA matches it firmly. Size tells how often a clone was seen (once, few, many) or the class of an expanded clone, and some rows leave it out.

j_call: TRBJ2-1
clone_size: many
d_call: TRBD2
v_call: TRBV12-3/TRBV12-4
cdr3_aa: ASSPGLGSTEQF

j_call: TRBJ2-1
clone_size: many
d_call: .
v_call: TRBV15
cdr3_aa: ATSRDPREYNEQF

j_call: TRBJ2-2
clone_size: .
d_call: .
v_call: TRBV20-1
cdr3_aa: SAGPTGSSGELF

j_call: TRBJ2-5
clone_size: few
d_call: .
v_call: TRBV3-1
cdr3_aa: ASSQGHVVTTRTQY

j_call: TRBJ2-5
clone_size: .
d_call: .
v_call: TRBV5-1
cdr3_aa: ASSLVGAGETQY

j_call: TRBJ2-7
clone_size: many
d_call: .
v_call: TRBV14
cdr3_aa: ASSRRGSTNQQY

j_call: TRBJ2-1
clone_size: many
d_call: .
v_call: TRBV12-3/TRBV12-4
cdr3_aa: ASSPRLVEQF

j_call: TRBJ2-7
clone_size: .
d_call: .
v_call: TRBV19
cdr3_aa: ASSHGPVGYEQY

j_call: TRBJ2-7
clone_size: few
d_call: .
v_call: TRBV4-1
cdr3_aa: ASSSKESSREQY

j_call: TRBJ2-1
clone_size: .
d_call: .
v_call: TRBV7-3
cdr3_aa: ASSPTPNPYNEQF

j_call: TRBJ1-2
clone_size: many
d_call: .
v_call: TRBV12-3/TRBV12-4
cdr3_aa: ASSPIWYT

j_call: TRBJ2-1
clone_size: .
d_call: TRBD2
v_call: TRBV4-1
cdr3_aa: ASSRTSGGATYNEQF

j_call: TRBJ1-5
clone_size: many
d_call: .
v_call: TRBV30
cdr3_aa: AWSVQGTTYQPQH

j_call: TRBJ1-4
clone_size: few
d_call: .
v_call: TRBV19
cdr3_aa: ASSIRGGFAEKLF

j_call: TRBJ2-1
clone_size: many
d_call: TRBD2
v_call: TRBV20-1
cdr3_aa: SARGTSGRYEQF

j_call: TRBJ2-2
clone_size: few
d_call: TRBD2
v_call: TRBV7-3
cdr3_aa: ASSTGLAGPDGELF

j_call: TRBJ2-3
clone_size: many
d_call: TRBD1
v_call: TRBV7-2
cdr3_aa: ASSLSPYPGQGSDTQY

j_call: TRBJ2-5
clone_size: many
d_call: .
v_call: TRBV6-1
cdr3_aa: ASSEEGRGETQY

j_call: TRBJ2-1
clone_size: many
d_call: .
v_call: TRBV27
cdr3_aa: ASSDAGRNEQF

j_call: TRBJ2-6
clone_size: many
d_call: .
v_call: TRBV25-1
cdr3_aa: ASGRSGANVLT

j_call: TRBJ2-5
clone_size: many
d_call: .
v_call: TRBV15
cdr3_aa: ATSGVWDDQETQY

j_call: TRBJ1-2
clone_size: many
d_call: .
v_call: TRBV19
cdr3_aa: ASSTERQNANYGYT

j_call: TRBJ2-1
clone_size: many
d_call: TRBD2
v_call: TRBV3-1
cdr3_aa: ASSQDHRTSGWDEQF

j_call: TRBJ2-5
clone_size: .
d_call: TRBD2
v_call: TRBV2
cdr3_aa: TSSGLLAGVVDGETQY

j_call: TRBJ2-3
clone_size: many
d_call: .
v_call: TRBV12-3/TRBV12-4
cdr3_aa: ASSPLRGQDTQY

j_call: TRBJ1-5
clone_size: many
d_call: .
v_call: TRBV12-3/TRBV12-4
cdr3_aa: ASGPKGGNQPQH

j_call: TRBJ2-2
clone_size: many
d_call: TRBD2
v_call: TRBV20-1
cdr3_aa: SAAGGVDTGELF